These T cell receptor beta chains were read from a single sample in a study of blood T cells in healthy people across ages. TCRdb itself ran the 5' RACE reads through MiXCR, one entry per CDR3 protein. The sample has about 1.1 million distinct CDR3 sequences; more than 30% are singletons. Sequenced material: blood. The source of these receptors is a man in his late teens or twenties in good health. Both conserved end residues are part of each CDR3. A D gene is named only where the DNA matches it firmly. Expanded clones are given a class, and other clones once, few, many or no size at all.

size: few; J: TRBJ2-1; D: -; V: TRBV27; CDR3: CASSFGDPYNEQFF; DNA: TGTGCCAGCAGTTTCGGGGACCCTTACAATGAGCAGTTCTTC
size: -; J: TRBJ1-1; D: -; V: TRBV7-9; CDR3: CASSFNPGGNTEAFF; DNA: TGTGCCAGCAGCTTCAATCCCGGGGGGAACACTGAAGCTTTCTTT
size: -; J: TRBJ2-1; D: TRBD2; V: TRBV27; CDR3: CASSPRGGWYNEQFF; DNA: TGTGCCAGCAGTCCCCGGGGGGGGTGGTACAATGAGCAGTTCTTC
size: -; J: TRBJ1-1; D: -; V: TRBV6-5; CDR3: CASRGKVNTEAFF; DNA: TGTGCCAGCAGAGGAAAGGTGAACACTGAAGCTTTCTTT
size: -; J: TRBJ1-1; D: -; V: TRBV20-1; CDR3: CSARDFGPNTEAFF; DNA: TGCAGTGCTAGAGATTTTGGGCCTAACACTGAAGCTTTCTTT
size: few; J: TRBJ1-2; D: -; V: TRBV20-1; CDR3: CSARDRHGANYGYTF; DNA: TGCAGTGCTAGAGACCGACACGGAGCTAACTATGGCTACACCTTC
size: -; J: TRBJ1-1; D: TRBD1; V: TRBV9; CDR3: CASSVEPGGMNTEAFF; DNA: TGTGCCAGCAGCGTAGAGCCAGGGGGCATGAACACTGAAGCTTTCTTT
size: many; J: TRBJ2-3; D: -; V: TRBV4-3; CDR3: CASSQVWRGSYGTDTQYF; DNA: TGCGCCAGCAGCCAAGTCTGGAGGGGCAGTTATGGAACAGATACGCAGTATTTT
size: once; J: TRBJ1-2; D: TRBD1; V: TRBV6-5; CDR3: CASSRDRANHGYTF; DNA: TGTGCCAGCAGCCGGGACAGGGCGAATCATGGCTACACCTTC
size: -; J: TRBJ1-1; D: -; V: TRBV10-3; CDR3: CAIRPDLMNTEAFF; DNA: TGTGCCATCAGGCCGGATCTCATGAACACTGAAGCTTTCTTT
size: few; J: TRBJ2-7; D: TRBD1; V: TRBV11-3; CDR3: CASSLDRDRFYEQYF; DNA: TGTGCCAGCAGCTTAGATCGGGACAGATTCTACGAGCAGTACTTC
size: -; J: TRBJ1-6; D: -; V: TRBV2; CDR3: CASSEILSVTSQYSPLHF; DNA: TGTGCCAGCAGTGAAATCCTCTCCGTGACAAGTCAATACTCACCCCTCCACTTT
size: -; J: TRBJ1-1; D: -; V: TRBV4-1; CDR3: CASSQLGLKDTEAFF; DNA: TGCGCCAGCAGCCAACTGGGACTGAAGGACACTGAAGCTTTCTTT
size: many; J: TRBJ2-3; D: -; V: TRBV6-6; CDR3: CASSLGVGTDTQYF; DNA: TGTGCCAGCAGTTTAGGGGTTGGCACAGATACGCAGTATTTT
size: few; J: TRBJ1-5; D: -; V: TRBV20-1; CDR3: CSAMDHSNQPQHF; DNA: TGCAGTGCTATGGACCATAGCAATCAGCCCCAGCATTTT
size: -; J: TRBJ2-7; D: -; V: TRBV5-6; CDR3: CASSWGVDREDLSSYEQYF; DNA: TGTGCCAGCAGCTGGGGGGTAGACAGGGAAGATTTAAGCTCCTACGAGCAGTACTTC
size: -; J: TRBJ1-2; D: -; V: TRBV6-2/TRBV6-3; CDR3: CASSPAKAPYGYTF; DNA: TGTGCCAGCAGCCCCGCTAAGGCTCCTTATGGCTACACCTTC
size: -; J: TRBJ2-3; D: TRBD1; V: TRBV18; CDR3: CASSPPQGASTDTQYF; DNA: TGTGCCAGCTCACCACCACAGGGGGCTAGCACAGATACGCAGTATTTT
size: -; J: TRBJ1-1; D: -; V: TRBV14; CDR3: CASSRQTGNTEAFF; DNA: TGTGCCAGCAGCCGACAGACAGGTAACACTGAAGCTTTCTTT
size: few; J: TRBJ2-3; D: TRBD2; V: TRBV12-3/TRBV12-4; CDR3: CASSFGGGTLTDTQYF; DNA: TGTGCCAGCAGTTTTGGCGGGGGGACCCTCACAGATACGCAGTATTTT
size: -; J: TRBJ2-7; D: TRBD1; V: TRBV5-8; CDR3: CASSLGDRETQYF; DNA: TGTGCCAGCAGCTTGGGGGACAGGGAAACCCAGTACTTC
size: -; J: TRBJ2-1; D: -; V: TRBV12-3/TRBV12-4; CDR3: CASRPISGGWNEQFF; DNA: TGTGCCAGCAGGCCCATCTCCGGGGGTTGGAATGAGCAGTTCTTC
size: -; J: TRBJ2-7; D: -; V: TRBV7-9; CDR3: CASSLSYGTSTYEQYF; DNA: TGTGCCAGCAGCTTATCGTATGGGACATCGACCTACGAGCAGTACTTC
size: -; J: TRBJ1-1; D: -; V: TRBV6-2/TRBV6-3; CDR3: CASSYFLQTSNTEAFF; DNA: TGTGCCAGCAGTTATTTCCTCCAGACATCGAACACTGAAGCTTTCTTT
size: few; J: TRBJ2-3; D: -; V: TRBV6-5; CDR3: CASRSSLGGTDTQYF; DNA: TGTGCCAGCAGATCCTCCCTAGGAGGCACAGATACGCAGTATTTT
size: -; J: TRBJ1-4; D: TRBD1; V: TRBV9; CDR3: CASSGTFGQGGEKLFF; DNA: TGTGCCAGCAGCGGAACCTTCGGACAGGGTGGTGAAAAACTGTTTTTT
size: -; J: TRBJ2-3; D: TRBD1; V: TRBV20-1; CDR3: CSARKTGTAPTDTQYF; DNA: TGCAGTGCTAGAAAAACGGGGACAGCTCCAACAGATACGCAGTATTTT
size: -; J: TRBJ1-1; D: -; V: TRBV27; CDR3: CASRQSNTEAFF; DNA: TGTGCCAGCCGACAGTCTAACACTGAAGCTTTCTTT
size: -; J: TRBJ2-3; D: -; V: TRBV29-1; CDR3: CSANQGRPADTQYF; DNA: TGCAGCGCTAACCAGGGACGACCAGCAGATACGCAGTATTTT
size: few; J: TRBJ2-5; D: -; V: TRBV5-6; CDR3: CASSFGKDTLQETQYF; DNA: TGTGCCAGCAGCTTCGGTAAGGACACTCTCCAAGAGACCCAGTACTTC
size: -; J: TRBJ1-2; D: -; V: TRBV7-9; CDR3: CASSSRGANYGYTF; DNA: TGTGCCAGCAGCTCGCGGGGAGCTAACTATGGCTACACCTTC
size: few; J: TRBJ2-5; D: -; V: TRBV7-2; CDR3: CASSTQVDQETQYF; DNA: TGTGCCAGCAGTACCCAGGTCGATCAAGAGACCCAGTACTTC
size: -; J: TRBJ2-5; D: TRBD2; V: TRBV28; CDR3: CASSPTSEGREIQYF; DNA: TGTGCCAGCAGTCCCACTAGCGAGGGAAGAGAGATCCAGTACTTC
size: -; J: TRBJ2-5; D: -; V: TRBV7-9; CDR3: CASSLLAGEETQYF; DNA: TGCGCCAGCAGCTTGCTCGCAGGAGAAGAGACCCAGTACTTC
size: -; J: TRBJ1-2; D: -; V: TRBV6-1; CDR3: CASNPRVLNYGYTF; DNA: TGTGCCAGCAACCCCCGGGTATTAAACTATGGCTACACCTTC
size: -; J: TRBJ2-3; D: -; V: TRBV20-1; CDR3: CSARDWGQTSTDTQYF; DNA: TGCAGTGCTAGAGATTGGGGCCAGACCAGCACAGATACGCAGTATTTT
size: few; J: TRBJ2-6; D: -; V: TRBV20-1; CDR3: CSGVSSGANVLTF; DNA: TGCAGCGGGGTTTCCTCTGGGGCCAACGTCCTGACTTTC
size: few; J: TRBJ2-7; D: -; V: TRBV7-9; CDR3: CASSYPLDNEQYF; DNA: TGTGCCAGCAGCTACCCCTTGGACAATGAGCAGTACTTC
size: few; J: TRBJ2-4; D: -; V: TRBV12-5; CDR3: CASGLGTEQYF; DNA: TGTGCTAGTGGTTTGGGGACTGAGCAGTACTTC
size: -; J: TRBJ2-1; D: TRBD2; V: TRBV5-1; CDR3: CASRTGTTSGEQFF; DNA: TGCGCCAGCAGAACCGGGACTACCAGTGGGGAGCAGTTCTTC
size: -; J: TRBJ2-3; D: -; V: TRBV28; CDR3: CASRFGTVSTDTQYF; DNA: TGTGCCAGCAGGTTTGGGACGGTGAGCACAGATACGCAGTATTTT
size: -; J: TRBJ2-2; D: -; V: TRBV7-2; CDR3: CASSSVTGELFF; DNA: TGTGCCAGCAGCTCAGTGACCGGGGAGCTGTTTTTT
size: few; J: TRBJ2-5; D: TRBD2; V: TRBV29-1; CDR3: CSVETSGGQYNEQYF; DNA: TGCAGCGTCGAGACTAGCGGGGGTCAGTACAATGAGCAGTACTTC
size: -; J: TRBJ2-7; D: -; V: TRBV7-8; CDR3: CASLHKSRAYNEQYF; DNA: TGTGCCAGCTTGCATAAGTCTAGGGCCTACAATGAGCAGTACTTC
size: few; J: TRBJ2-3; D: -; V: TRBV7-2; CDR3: CASSLARNTDTQYF; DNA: TGTGCCAGCAGCTTAGCGCGGAACACAGATACGCAGTATTTT
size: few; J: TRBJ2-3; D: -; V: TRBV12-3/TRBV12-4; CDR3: CAIRPGWHTDTQYF; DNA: TGTGCCATCAGACCGGGCTGGCACACAGATACGCAGTATTTT
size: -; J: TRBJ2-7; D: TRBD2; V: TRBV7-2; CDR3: CASSLGLAHYEQYF; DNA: TGTGCCAGCAGCCTGGGACTAGCGCATTACGAGCAGTACTTC
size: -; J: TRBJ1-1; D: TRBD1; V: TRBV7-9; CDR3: CASSFGGDRGTEAFF; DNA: TGTGCCAGCAGCTTTGGTGGGGACAGGGGCACTGAAGCTTTCTTT
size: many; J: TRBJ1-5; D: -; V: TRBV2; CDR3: CASSEARVNQPQHF; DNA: TGTGCCAGCAGTGAAGCCAGGGTCAATCAGCCCCAGCATTTT
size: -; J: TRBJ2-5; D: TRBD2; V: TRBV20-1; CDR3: CSAPGTILQETQYF; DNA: TGCAGTGCGCCCGGGACTATACTGCAAGAGACCCAGTACTTC
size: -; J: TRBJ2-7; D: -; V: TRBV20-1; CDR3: CSARRTPGDYEQYF; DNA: TGCAGTGCTAGACGCACCCCCGGAGACTACGAGCAGTACTTC
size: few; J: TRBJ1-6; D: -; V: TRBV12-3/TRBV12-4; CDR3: CASSVQGEGSPLHF; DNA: TGTGCCAGCAGTGTACAAGGGGAAGGTTCACCCCTCCACTTT
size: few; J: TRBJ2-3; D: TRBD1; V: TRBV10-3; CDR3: CAISRTGPSTDTQYF; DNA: TGTGCCATCAGTCGGACAGGCCCTTCAACAGATACGCAGTATTTT
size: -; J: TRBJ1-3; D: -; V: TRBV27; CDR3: CASSRGGDSGNTIYF; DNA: TGTGCCAGCAGTCGTGGCGGAGACTCTGGAAACACCATATATTTT
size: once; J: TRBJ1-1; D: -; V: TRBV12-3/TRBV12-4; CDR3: CASSFGGVAFF; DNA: TGTGCCAGCAGTTTCGGAGGTGTAGCTTTCTTT
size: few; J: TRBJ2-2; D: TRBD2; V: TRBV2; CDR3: CASRMTSGNTGELFF; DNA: TGTGCCAGCAGGATGACTAGCGGAAACACCGGGGAGCTGTTTTTT
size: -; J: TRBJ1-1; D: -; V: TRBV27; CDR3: CASSLTGSFTETFF; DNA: TGTGCCAGCAGTTTAACAGGGTCGTTCACTGAAACTTTCTTT
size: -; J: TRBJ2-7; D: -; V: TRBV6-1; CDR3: CASSGAVQSSYNEQYF; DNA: TGTGCCAGCAGTGGAGCGGTGCAGAGCTCCTACAATGAGCAGTACTTC
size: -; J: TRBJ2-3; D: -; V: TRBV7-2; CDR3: CASSLVGGRVSTDTQYF; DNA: TGTGCCAGCAGCTTAGTCGGGGGGCGGGTCAGCACAGATACGCAGTATTTT
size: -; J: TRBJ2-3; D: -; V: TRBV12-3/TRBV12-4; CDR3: CASSLVLTGRHWTDTQYF; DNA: TGTGCCAGCAGTTTAGTCCTAACAGGGCGGCATTGGACAGATACGCAGTATTTT